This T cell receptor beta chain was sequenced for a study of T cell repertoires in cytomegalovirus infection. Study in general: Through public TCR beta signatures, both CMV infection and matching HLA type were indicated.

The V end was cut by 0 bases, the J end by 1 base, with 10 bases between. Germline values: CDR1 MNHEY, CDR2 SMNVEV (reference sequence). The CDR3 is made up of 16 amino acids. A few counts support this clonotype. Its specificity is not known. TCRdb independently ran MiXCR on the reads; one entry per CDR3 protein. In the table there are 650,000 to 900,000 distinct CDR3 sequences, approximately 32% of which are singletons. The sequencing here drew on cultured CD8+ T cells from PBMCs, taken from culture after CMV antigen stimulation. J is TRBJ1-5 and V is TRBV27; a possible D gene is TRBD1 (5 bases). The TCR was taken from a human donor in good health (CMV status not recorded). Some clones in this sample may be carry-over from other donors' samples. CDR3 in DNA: TGTGCCAGCAGTTTATCTGGCTGGGACAGCAATCAGCCCCAGCATTTT. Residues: CASSLSGWDSNQPQHF.